This entry lists 20 T cell receptor delta chains sequenced from one sample in a study of γδ T cells in repeated Plasmodium falciparum infection. TCRdb fed the multiplex PCR reads into CATT to redo clone calling. This table holds tens of thousands of delta-chain clones, 1.4% found once. Gammadelta T cells were flow-sorted from PBMC into Vgamma9/Vdelta2+ and Vdelta2-negative populations for bulk analysis. Sample: gamma-delta T cells from blood. The receptors were gathered from a pool of human donors (malaria-infected and uninfected, not separated).

Concerning this clone: The protein given by TCRdb reflects a much larger clone and differs at residue 14 from this DNA's translation, likely from a read error; the protein shown is the DNA's translation. The rearrangement joins TRDV2 to TRDJ1; 11 nucleotides match TRDD3. Germline matching of the DNA provided the J gene here, since TCRdb leaves it blank. CDR1 and CDR2 (germline): GEAIGNYY, EKD. The CDR3 totals 20 residues. J gave up 1 base and V 0 bases, and 15 bases lay outside the gene matches. CDR3: CACDTVSGGYKAPCTDKLIF. The CDR3 DNA reads as TGTGCCTGTGACACCGTTTCTGGGGGATACAAAGCCCCGTGCACCGATAAACTCATCTTT.

Ten or more counts support this clone. A much larger clone is a single base away; this may be a read error. The sample holds other DNA sequences that translate to the same CDR3. This chain links TRDV1 with TRDJ1; 8 bases line up with TRDD3. Germline loops: CDR1 TSWWSYY, CDR2 QGS. The CDR3 is made up of 16 amino acids. The CDR3, as DNA: TGTGCTCTTGGGGAACTGGCCGGTCTACTGGGGGCTAAACTAATCTTT. Its protein product is CALGELAGLLGAKLIF.

This clone was seen only a few times. TCRdb lists the protein of a much larger clone for this DNA, which differs at residue 5, so this is likely a read error; the protein given here is translated from the DNA itself. The J gene is TRDJ3, the V gene TRDV2; D remains ambiguous. The J gene, absent from TCRdb, was called here by matching the DNA to germline. CDR1 is GEAIGNYY, CDR2 EKD, per germline. The CDR3 consists of 15 residues. V lost 3 bases to trimming and J lost 2 bases, with 7 bases between them. CDR3 DNA sequence: TGTGCCTGTGACCCGTCTACCTGGGACACCCGACAGATGTTTTTC. Its protein product is CACDPSTWDTRQMFF.

This clone occurred a few times. The TCRdb record carries a much larger clone's protein, which differs from this DNA's translation at residue 17; a read error is the likely cause, and the protein listed here is the DNA translation. The CDR3 reads CACDTVSGGRTLSNKLTF. The CDR3 DNA reads as TGTGCCTGTGACACCGTTTCTGGGGGAAGAACGCTATCAAATAAACTCACCTTT. The chain carries TRDV2 and TRDJ1; TRDD3 agrees at 8 bases. There are 18 residues in the CDR3. CDR1 is GEAIGNYY and CDR2 is EKD in the germline V gene.

This clone was detected a few times. Given a far larger clone just one base away, this is likely a sequencing read error. Within the sample, other DNA sequences also encode this same CDR3. The V gene call reads TRDV1; no J gene was called; the table gives TRDD3 as D, unverified against the DNA. The CDR3 has 24 amino acids. Germline CDR1 TSWWSYY, CDR2 QGS. The CDR3 sequence: CALGENERFPHQYWGIPVTAQLFF. The CDR3 bases are TGTGCTCTTGGGGAAAATGAAAGGTTTCCCCATCAGTACTGGGGGATACCTGTGACAGCACAACTGTTCTTT.

This clone was picked up a small number of times. The J gene is uncalled and the V gene is TRDV1; TRDD3 is the table's D call, not checked against the DNA. The CDR3 contains 21 residues. CDR1 is TSWWSYY and CDR2 is QGS in the germline V gene. Here the CDR3 reads CALGELCHLSTRVLGDMGLIF. The CDR3 DNA follows: TGTGCTCTTGGGGAACTTTGTCACCTCTCAACGAGAGTACTGGGGGATATGGGTCTCATCTTT.

A few counts support this clone. TCRdb pairs this DNA with a much larger clone's protein that differs at residue 14, likely a read error; the protein shown was translated from the DNA. The V call is TRDV1, the J call TRDJ1; the match to TRDD3 covers 7 bases. The ends lost 0 bases at V and 1 base at J; junction bases unmatched: 17. The germline V gene has CDR1 TSWWSYY and CDR2 QGS. The CDR3 is made up of 20 amino acids. The DNA of the CDR3 is TGTGCTCTTGGGGAACTAGAGCCTTGGGGGACTACTCCGTGCACCGATAAACTCATCTTT. Its translation is CALGELEPWGTTPCTDKLIF.

This clone has a handful of counts. The protein recorded in TCRdb matches a much larger clone and deviates from this DNA's translation at residue 18, suggesting a read error; the protein here is obtained by translating the DNA. With the J gene uncalled, the V gene is TRDV1; the DNA was not compared with TRDD3, the D call given in the table. Germline assignment: CDR1 TSWWSYY and CDR2 QGS. CDR3 length: 19 amino acids. CDR3 DNA: TGTGCTCTTGGGGAAAGGTCCGAGTTCTTCTGGGCGTACACCGATAAACTCACCTTT. This translates into CALGERSEFFWAYTDKLTF.

A note on this clone: This is likely an artifact of a read error, given a far larger clone one base away. Other nucleotide sequences in the sample specify the same CDR3. This rearrangement joins TRDV2 to TRDJ1; 9 bases line up with TRDD3. This CDR3 is 19 amino acids long. CDR1 is GEAIGNYY, CDR2 EKD, per germline. The CDR3 bases are TGTGCTTGTGACTATCGTACTGGGGGACCGACCTCGTACACCGATAAACTCATCTTT. This sequence encodes CACDYRTGGPTSYTDKLIF.

A note on this clone: The protein TCRdb gives is from a much larger clone and does not agree with this DNA's translation at residue 17, likely a read error; the protein shown here comes from the DNA. The V gene call is TRDV1, and the J gene call is absent; no check of the table's D call, TRDD3, against the DNA was made. Germline V gives CDR1 TSWWSYY, CDR2 QGS. This CDR3 spans 18 amino acids. CDR3 coding DNA: TGTGCTCTTGGGGACCTTAGTCCAATTCCTTTGGCGGCTGATAAACTCACCTTT. This translates into CALGDLSPIPLAADKLTF.

For this clone: One base away lies a much larger clone, so this may be a sequencing read error. The chain carries TRDV1 and TRDJ1; D is unresolved. The J gene is not listed in TCRdb, so it was assigned here from a DNA match to germline. Germline CDR1 is TSWWSYY and CDR2 is QGS. The CDR3 totals 16 residues. The V gene lost 3 bases and the J gene lost 0 bases, with 14 bases spanning the gap. CDR3 region: CALGESSPPNTDKLIF. For the CDR3, the DNA is TGTGCTCTTGGGGAGTCCTCACCCCCAAACACCGATAAACTCATCTTT.

This clone was seen more than once but under ten times. A read error is likely here: a far larger clone is one base away. The sample holds other DNA sequences that translate to the same CDR3. The V and J genes are TRDV1 and TRDJ2, with a tentative D call TRDD3 (5 bases). The CDR3 consists of 16 residues. The germline V and J ends were trimmed by 2 bases and 4 bases, with 14 bases remaining between them. CDR1 is TSWWSYY, CDR2 QGS, per germline. The CDR3 DNA follows: TGTGCTCTTGGGGAATGGGGCTGCGGGAGGACAGCACAACTCTTCTTT. Amino acids: CALGEWGCGRTAQLFF.

This clone has just a few counts. TCRdb's protein for this DNA is that of a much larger clone and differs from the translation at residue 18, likely a read error; the protein shown is the DNA translation. CDR3 sequence reads: CALGELAPNWGTYTDKLTF. CDR3 DNA: TGTGCTCTTGGGGAACTAGCTCCTAACTGGGGGACGTACACCGATAAACTCACCTTT. V gene TRDV1 was called; the J gene was not; no DNA check was done on the table's D call, TRDD3. CDR3 size: 19 residues. The germline V gene has CDR1 TSWWSYY and CDR2 QGS.

This clone was detected only a few times. TCRdb's listed protein matches a much larger clone and diverges from this DNA's translation at residue 4, likely through a read error; the protein shown comes from the DNA. The chain couples TRDV2 to TRDJ3, with 11 positions matching TRDD3. The J gene, left out of TCRdb, was set here by checking the DNA against germline. The CDR3 covers 19 residues. Germline-derived CDR1 and CDR2 are GEAIGNYY and EKD. The chain's CDR3 is CACGTILGDRRWDTRQMFF. The CDR3 DNA follows: TGTGCCTGTGGCACCATACTGGGGGATAGGAGGTGGGACACCCGACAGATGTTTTTC.

In its sample, this clone was seen many times. A read error likely explains why the TCRdb protein, taken from a much larger clone, differs from this DNA's translation at residue 6; the protein shown is translated from the DNA. The chain has TRDV2 and TRDJ1, with 11 bases lining up with TRDD3. In the absence of a J gene in TCRdb, the DNA was matched to germline to assign it here. This CDR3 has 16 residues. Germline V CDR1 and CDR2: GEAIGNYY, EKD. V lost 1 base and J lost 3; bases outside the gene matches: 6. In DNA, the CDR3 is TGTGCCTGTGACACGGTCTATGGGGGATACGCCGATAAACTCATCTTT. It codes for CACDTVYGGYADKLIF.

This clone was observed a few times. Since a far larger clone is one base different, this is likely a read error. Additional DNA sequences in this sample encode the identical CDR3. This chain links TRDV1 with TRDJ1, with a weak D call TRDD3 (5 bases). The J gene, not given by TCRdb, was assigned here from a germline match of the nucleotide sequence. The germline V gene encodes CDR1 TSWWSYY and CDR2 QGS. CDR3 size: 15 residues. The V end lost 4 bases, the J end lost 2 bases, and 14 bases lay between the germline ends. The CDR3, as DNA: TGTGCTCTTGGGGGGATAGGGACCGTAACCGATAAACTCATCTTT. It specifies CALGGIGTVTDKLIF.

This clone was found many times. The chain has TRDV1 and TRDJ1; 11 bases match TRDD3. V lost 0 bases, J lost 8 bases, and 17 bases stayed unmatched. Germline CDR1 TSWWSYY, CDR2 QGS. The length of the CDR3 is 19 residues. In DNA form, the CDR3 reads TGTGCTCTTGGGGAACTCCCTTCCTACGAATGGGGGATACGCTGGAAACTCATCTTT. It encodes CALGELPSYEWGIRWKLIF.

This clone has just a few counts. The protein TCRdb gives is from a much larger clone and does not agree with this DNA's translation at residue 12, likely a read error; the protein shown here comes from the DNA. The chain joins TRDV1 to TRDJ1, with 8 nucleotides matching TRDD3. No J segment appears in TCRdb, so it was assigned here by matching the sequence to germline. Germline CDR1 and CDR2: TSWWSYY and QGS. The CDR3 spans 19 residues. Trimming at V came to 0 bases and at J to 2 bases, leaving 14 bases not matched to a gene. The CDR3 DNA is TGTGCTCTTGGGGAACTAGTGCTGTACTGGGGGGTAAAGACCGATAAACTCATCTTT. Amino acids: CALGELVLYWGVKTDKLIF.

In its sample, this clone was seen a few times. TCRdb assigns this DNA the protein of a much larger clone, which departs from its translation at residue 10; this likely reflects a read error, and the protein shown comes from translating the DNA. The rearrangement uses TRDV1 and TRDJ1; D is undetermined. No J gene was available from TCRdb, and it was assigned here by a germline match of the DNA. The CDR3 length is 19 residues. CDR1 is TSWWSYY, CDR2 QGS, per germline. Trimming took 5 bases from V and 0 from J, leaving 25 bases between them. The CDR3 sequence is CALGLGLPIPGHYTDKLIF. For the CDR3, the DNA is TGTGCTCTTGGGTTGGGCCTCCCAATACCGGGACACTACACCGATAAACTCATCTTT.

This clone was counted a few times. A read error likely explains this, since a far larger clone differs by one base. This specimen includes other DNA sequences encoding the same CDR3. The chain carries TRDV2 and TRDJ1; D is undetermined. Germline matching of the DNA provided the J gene here, since TCRdb leaves it blank. Germline V CDR1 and CDR2: GEAIGNYY, EKD. Trimming stripped 1 base from V and 1 base from J, with 12 bases between. This CDR3 has 15 residues. DNA of the CDR3: TGTGCCTGTGACACAATACTTGGAATCACCGATAAACTCATCTTT. It yields the protein CACDTILGITDKLIF.